These T cell receptor beta chains were read from a single sample in a study of blood T cells in healthy people across ages. TCRdb recomputed calls from the 5' RACE reads with MiXCR, one row per CDR3 protein. The sample shows about 1.4 million distinct CDR3 sequences, 59% of them seen only once. Material for sequencing was blood. The receptors here all came from a man between 18 and 35 years old in good health. The CDR3 runs from the conserved cysteine through the conserved F or W. The D gene is left open where the match is weak. A clone size is listed for some rows: how often the clone was seen (once, few, many), or a class if it is expanded.

d_gene,abundance,j_gene,v_gene,CDR3aa,CDR3nt
NA,NA,TRBJ1-1,TRBV7-2,CASSRPGRRAFF,TGTGCCAGCAGCCGACCGGGACGACGAGCTTTCTTT
NA,NA,TRBJ1-2,TRBV18,CASSPTGTPYGYTF,TGTGCCAGCTCACCTACCGGGACACCCTATGGCTACACCTTC
TRBD1,few,TRBJ1-6,TRBV7-8,CASSSGTGLSYNSPLHF,TGTGCCAGCAGCTCCGGGACAGGGTTATCCTATAATTCACCCCTCCACTTT
TRBD1,NA,TRBJ1-6,TRBV14,CASSQEGGSPLHF,TGTGCCAGCAGCCAAGAAGGGGGCTCACCCCTCCACTTT
TRBD2,NA,TRBJ2-1,TRBV29-1,CSVTGTSGGNEQFF,TGCAGCGTTACCGGGACTAGCGGGGGCAATGAGCAGTTCTTC
TRBD1,NA,TRBJ2-7,TRBV5-1,CASSLGQGLLDYEQYF,TGCGCCAGCAGCTTAGGACAGGGCTTGCTTGACTACGAGCAGTACTTC
TRBD1,NA,TRBJ2-5,TRBV29-1,CSVLGGQGGEETQYF,TGCAGCGTCTTAGGGGGACAGGGAGGTGAAGAGACCCAGTACTTC
NA,NA,TRBJ2-7,TRBV4-2,CASSPRLPRSYEQYF,TGTGCCAGCAGCCCTAGGCTGCCTAGGAGCTACGAGCAGTACTTC
NA,NA,TRBJ1-6,TRBV12-3/TRBV12-4,CASSLAFSSSYNSPLHF,TGTGCCAGCAGTTTAGCGTTCAGCAGCTCCTATAATTCACCCCTCCACTTT
NA,few,TRBJ2-1,TRBV29-1,CSVVLRGGSSYNEQFF,TGCAGCGTTGTCTTACGAGGGGGGAGCTCCTACAATGAGCAGTTCTTC
TRBD1,NA,TRBJ1-2,TRBV27,CASSAGQGFSYRYTF,TGTGCCAGCAGTGCCGGACAGGGGTTCAGCTATCGCTACACCTTC
NA,NA,TRBJ2-7,TRBV5-1,CASSLLGANYEQYF,TGCGCCAGCAGCTTGTTGGGCGCGAACTACGAGCAGTACTTC
NA,NA,TRBJ2-5,TRBV20-1,CSARSVREVNEQYF,TGCAGTGCTAGATCCGTTAGAGAGGTCAATGAGCAGTACTTC
NA,NA,TRBJ2-5,TRBV18,CASTVAGTTQETQYF,TGTGCCAGCACCGTCGCCGGCACTACCCAAGAGACCCAGTACTTC
TRBD2,NA,TRBJ2-1,TRBV7-2,CASSLGATSGRAREQFF,TGTGCCAGCAGCTTAGGGGCGACTAGCGGGAGGGCACGGGAGCAGTTCTTC
NA,NA,TRBJ2-5,TRBV27,CASSPGHTTETQYF,TGTGCCAGCAGTCCGGGACATACTACCGAGACCCAGTACTTC
TRBD1,NA,TRBJ2-6,TRBV2,CASNLGQGRVSGANVLTF,TGTGCCAGCAACCTCGGACAGGGCCGTGTATCTGGGGCCAACGTCCTGACTTTC
TRBD2,NA,TRBJ2-7,TRBV6-5,CASSPGGRRHEQYF,TGTGCCAGCAGTCCAGGCGGGAGAAGACACGAGCAGTACTTC
TRBD1,once,TRBJ1-4,TRBV7-2,CASSLGEGAGKLFF,TGTGCCAGCAGCTTAGGGGAGGGGGCGGGGAAACTGTTTTTT
NA,NA,TRBJ2-1,TRBV29-1,CSVEEQANKQFF,TGCAGCGTTGAGGAACAGGCTAATAAGCAGTTCTTC
NA,NA,TRBJ2-1,TRBV4-1,CASSQGGGRFDEQFF,TGCGCCAGCAGCCAAGGGGGGGGCCGGTTCGATGAGCAGTTCTTC
NA,once,TRBJ1-1,TRBV21-1,CASSKDGVYLDPNTEAFF,TGTGCCAGCAGCAAAGACGGGGTATACTTAGATCCGAACACTGAAGCTTTCTTT
TRBD2,NA,TRBJ2-1,TRBV7-9,CASSQITGGAYNEQFF,TGTGCCAGCAGCCAAATTACGGGGGGTGCCTACAATGAGCAGTTCTTC
NA,NA,TRBJ1-5,TRBV12-3/TRBV12-4,CASSPGFSNQPQHF,TGTGCCAGCAGTCCAGGGTTTAGCAATCAGCCCCAGCATTTT
NA,NA,TRBJ2-1,TRBV12-3/TRBV12-4,CASTQGGPPYNEQFF,TGTGCCAGCACCCAAGGGGGGCCTCCTTACAATGAGCAGTTCTTC
NA,NA,TRBJ2-7,TRBV5-6,CASSFTGSGFREQYF,TGTGCCAGCAGCTTCACAGGGTCCGGGTTTCGCGAGCAGTACTTC
TRBD2,NA,TRBJ2-5,TRBV5-1,CASSIGLAGGTQETQYF,TGCGCCAGCAGCATTGGACTAGCGGGAGGAACCCAAGAGACCCAGTACTTC
NA,once,TRBJ2-7,TRBV7-9,CASQPGQSSYEQYF,TGTGCCAGTCAACCGGGACAAAGTTCCTACGAGCAGTACTTC
NA,NA,TRBJ1-2,TRBV11-2,CASSLSAGSHGYTF,TGTGCCAGCAGCTTGTCAGCCGGGTCGCATGGCTACACCTTC
NA,NA,TRBJ2-5,TRBV12-3/TRBV12-4,CASRHDTGREQYF,TGTGCCAGCAGGCATGACACGGGTCGGGAGCAGTACTTC
NA,NA,TRBJ1-2,TRBV5-1,CASYRGPNPDGYTF,TGCGCCAGCTACCGAGGTCCGAATCCCGATGGCTACACCTTC
TRBD1,NA,TRBJ1-1,TRBV12-3/TRBV12-4,CASSLVRGLSKVEAFF,TGTGCCAGCAGTTTGGTGAGGGGGCTATCTAAGGTTGAAGCTTTCTTT
TRBD2,NA,TRBJ2-3,TRBV6-1,CASIKLAGGEADTQYF,TGTGCCAGCATTAAGCTAGCGGGAGGGGAGGCAGATACGCAGTATTTT
TRBD1,few,TRBJ2-4,TRBV7-2,CASSFPRDSLAKNIQYF,TGTGCCAGCAGCTTTCCCCGGGACAGTTTAGCCAAAAACATTCAGTACTTC
NA,NA,TRBJ2-3,TRBV4-2,CVSSQVSPADTQYF,TGTGTCAGCAGCCAAGTTAGCCCGGCAGATACGCAGTATTTT
NA,NA,TRBJ1-4,TRBV29-1,CSVEKEDEKLFF,TGCAGCGTTGAAAAGGAGGATGAAAAACTGTTTTTT
NA,NA,TRBJ1-5,TRBV4-3,CASSQAAADQPQHF,TGCGCCAGCAGCCAAGCTGCTGCGGATCAGCCCCAGCATTTT
NA,few,TRBJ2-1,TRBV7-2,CASSPVRSEYNEQFF,TGTGCCAGCAGCCCGGTCCGCTCCGAATACAATGAGCAGTTCTTC
TRBD2,NA,TRBJ2-3,TRBV20-1,CSARWRGGRAEDTQYF,TGCAGTGCTAGATGGCGGGGCGGGAGGGCAGAGGATACGCAGTATTTT
NA,NA,TRBJ1-6,TRBV20-1,CSAGGESNSPLHF,TGCAGTGCTGGCGGGGAATCTAACTCACCCCTCCACTTT
NA,NA,TRBJ1-1,TRBV27,CASSEKSDWGGWITEAFF,TGTGCCAGCAGTGAAAAATCCGATTGGGGGGGCTGGATCACTGAAGCTTTCTTT
NA,NA,TRBJ2-3,TRBV11-2,CASSHPSGRLTDTQYF,TGTGCCAGCAGCCATCCCTCGGGACGGCTCACAGATACGCAGTATTTT
NA,few,TRBJ2-5,TRBV7-2,CASSRWGSKETQYF,TGTGCCAGCAGCCGTTGGGGCTCCAAGGAGACCCAGTACTTC
TRBD2,few,TRBJ2-3,TRBV11-2,CASSPPSGVDTQYF,TGTGCCAGCAGCCCCCCTAGCGGAGTAGATACGCAGTATTTT
NA,few,TRBJ2-5,TRBV4-2,CASSQDWAADGETQYF,TGTGCCAGCAGCCAAGATTGGGCGGCAGATGGAGAGACCCAGTACTTC
NA,NA,TRBJ2-7,TRBV4-1,CASSQDERLVSHEQYF,TGCGCCAGCAGCCAAGATGAGAGACTAGTGAGCCACGAGCAGTACTTC
NA,few,TRBJ1-2,TRBV10-3,CAISDTGTTRGVYGYTF,TGTGCCATCAGTGATACCGGGACCACGAGGGGAGTTTATGGCTACACCTTC
NA,NA,TRBJ1-2,TRBV11-2,CANSPQGNYGYTF,TGTGCCAACAGCCCCCAGGGGAACTATGGCTACACCTTC
TRBD2,many,TRBJ2-3,TRBV28,CASSGLAGTGDTQYF,TGTGCCAGCAGCGGACTAGCGGGGACCGGTGATACGCAGTATTTT
NA,NA,TRBJ2-7,TRBV12-3/TRBV12-4,CASSPSRARHYEQYF,TGTGCCAGTAGTCCGAGTCGTGCCAGACACTACGAGCAGTACTTC
NA,NA,TRBJ2-7,TRBV10-3,CAISESPLDSYEQYF,TGTGCCATCAGTGAGTCCCCCCTAGACTCCTACGAGCAGTACTTC
NA,few,TRBJ2-2,TRBV7-2,CASSLLLQAGAGELFF,TGTGCCAGCAGCTTACTTCTTCAGGCTGGGGCCGGGGAGCTGTTTTTT
NA,NA,TRBJ2-1,TRBV10-1,CASSEWTEVPSNEQFF,TGCGCCAGCAGTGAGTGGACAGAGGTCCCTTCCAATGAGCAGTTCTTC